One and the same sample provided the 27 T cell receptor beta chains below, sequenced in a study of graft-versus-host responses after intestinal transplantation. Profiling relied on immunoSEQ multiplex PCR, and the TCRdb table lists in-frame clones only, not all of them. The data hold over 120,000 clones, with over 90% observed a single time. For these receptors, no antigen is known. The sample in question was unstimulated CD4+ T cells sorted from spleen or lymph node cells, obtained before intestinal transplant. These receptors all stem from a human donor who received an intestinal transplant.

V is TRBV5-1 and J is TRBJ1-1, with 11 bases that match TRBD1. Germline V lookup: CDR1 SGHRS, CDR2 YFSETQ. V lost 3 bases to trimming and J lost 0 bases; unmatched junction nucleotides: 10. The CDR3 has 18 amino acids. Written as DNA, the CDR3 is TGCGCCAGCAGCTCCGGACAGGGGGCATGGGTGTTGAACACTGAAGCTTTCTTT. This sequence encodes CASSSGQGAWVLNTEAFF.

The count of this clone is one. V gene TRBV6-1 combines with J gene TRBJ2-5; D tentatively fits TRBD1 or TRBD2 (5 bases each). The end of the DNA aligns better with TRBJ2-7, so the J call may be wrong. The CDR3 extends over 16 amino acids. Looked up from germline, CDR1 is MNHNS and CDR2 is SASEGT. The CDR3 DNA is TGTGCCAGCAGTGAACGGGTTCCGGGACGGCGCTACGAGCAGTACTTC. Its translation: CASSERVPGRRYEQYF.

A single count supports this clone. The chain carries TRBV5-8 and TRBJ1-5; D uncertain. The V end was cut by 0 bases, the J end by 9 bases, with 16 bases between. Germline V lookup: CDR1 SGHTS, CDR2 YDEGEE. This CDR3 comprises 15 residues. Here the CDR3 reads CASSLGGVLRRPQHF. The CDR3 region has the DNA TGTGCCAGCAGCTTGGGCGGGGTCCTCAGGCGGCCCCAGCATTTT. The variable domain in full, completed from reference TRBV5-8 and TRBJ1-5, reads EAGVTQSPTHLIKTRGQQATLRCSPISGHTSVYWYQQALGLGLQFLLWYDEGEERNRGNFPPRFSGRQFPNYSSELNVNALELEDSALYLCASSLGGVLRRPQHFGDGTRLSIL.

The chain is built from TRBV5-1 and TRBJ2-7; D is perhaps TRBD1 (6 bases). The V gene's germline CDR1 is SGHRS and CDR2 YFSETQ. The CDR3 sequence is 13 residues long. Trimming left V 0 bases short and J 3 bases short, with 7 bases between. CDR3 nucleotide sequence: TGCGCCAGCAGCTTGGAACAGGGCTACGAGCAGTACTTC. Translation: CASSLEQGYEQYF.

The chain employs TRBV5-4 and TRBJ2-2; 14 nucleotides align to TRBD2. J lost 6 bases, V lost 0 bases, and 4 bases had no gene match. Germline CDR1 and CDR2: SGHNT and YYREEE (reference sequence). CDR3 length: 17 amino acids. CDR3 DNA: TGTGCCAGCAGCTTGGGGGGACTAGCGGGAGTTCCCGGGGAGCTGTTTTTT. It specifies CASSLGGLAGVPGELFF.

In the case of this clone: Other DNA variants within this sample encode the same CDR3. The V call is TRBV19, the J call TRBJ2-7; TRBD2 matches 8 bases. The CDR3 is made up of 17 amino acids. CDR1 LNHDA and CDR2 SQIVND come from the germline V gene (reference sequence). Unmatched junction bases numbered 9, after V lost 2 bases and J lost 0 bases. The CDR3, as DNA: TGTGCCAGTAGTATAAGTGGGAGCGGGAGCCTCTCCTACGAGCAGTACTTC. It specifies CASSISGSGSLSYEQYF.

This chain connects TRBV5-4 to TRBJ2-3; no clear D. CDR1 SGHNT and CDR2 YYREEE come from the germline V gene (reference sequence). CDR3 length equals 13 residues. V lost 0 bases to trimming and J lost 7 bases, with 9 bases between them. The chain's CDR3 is CASSLGVVYTQYF. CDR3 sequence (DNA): TGTGCCAGCAGCTTGGGAGTAGTATATACGCAGTATTTT. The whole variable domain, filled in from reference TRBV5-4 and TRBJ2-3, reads ETGVTQSPTHLIKTRGQQVTLRCSSQSGHNTVSWYQQALGQGPQFIFQYYREEENGRGNFPPRFSGLQFPNYSSELNVNALELDDSALYLCASSLGVVYTQYFGPGTRLTVL.

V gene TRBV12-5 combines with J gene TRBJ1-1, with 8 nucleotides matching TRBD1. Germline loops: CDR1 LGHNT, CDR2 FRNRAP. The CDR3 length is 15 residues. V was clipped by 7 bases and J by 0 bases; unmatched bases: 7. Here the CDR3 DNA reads TGTGCTAGTGAAAATACAGGGGGGGTGAACACTGAAGCTTTCTTT. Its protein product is CASENTGGVNTEAFF.

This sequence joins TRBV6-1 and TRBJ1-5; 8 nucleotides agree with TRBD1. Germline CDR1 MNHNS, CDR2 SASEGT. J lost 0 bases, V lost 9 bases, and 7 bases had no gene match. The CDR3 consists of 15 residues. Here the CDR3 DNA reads TGTGCCAGTGGACAGGGAGGGCTTAGCAATCAGCCCCAGCATTTT. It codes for CASGQGGLSNQPQHF.

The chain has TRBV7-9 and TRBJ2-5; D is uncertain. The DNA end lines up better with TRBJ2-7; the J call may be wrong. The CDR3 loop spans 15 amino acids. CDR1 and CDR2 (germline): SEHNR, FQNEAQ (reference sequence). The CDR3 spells CASSPSGRNSYEQYF. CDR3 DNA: TGTGCCAGCAGCCCCTCCGGCCGAAACTCCTACGAGCAGTACTTC.

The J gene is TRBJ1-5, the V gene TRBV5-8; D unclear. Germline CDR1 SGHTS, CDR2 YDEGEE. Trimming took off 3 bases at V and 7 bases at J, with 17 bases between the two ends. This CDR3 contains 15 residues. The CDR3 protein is CASSSTGFQYQPQHF. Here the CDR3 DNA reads TGTGCCAGCAGCTCCACCGGGTTCCAGTACCAGCCCCAGCATTTT.

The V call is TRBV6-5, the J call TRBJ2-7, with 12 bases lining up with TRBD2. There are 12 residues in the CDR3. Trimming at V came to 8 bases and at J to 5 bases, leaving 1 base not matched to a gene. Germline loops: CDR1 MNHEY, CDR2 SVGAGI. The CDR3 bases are TGTGCCAGCGGACTAGCGGGAAACGAGCAGTACTTC. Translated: CASGLAGNEQYF.

The CDR3 here is CASSAQREGTYEQYF. CDR3 in DNA: TGTGCCAGCAGTGCCCAGCGGGAGGGTACCTACGAGCAGTACTTC. The chain uses TRBV28 and TRBJ2-7, with 10 bases fitting TRBD2. CDR3 length: 15 amino acids. Unmatched junction bases numbered 6, after V lost 5 bases and J lost 2 bases. CDR1 is MDHEN and CDR2 is SYDVKM in the germline V gene.

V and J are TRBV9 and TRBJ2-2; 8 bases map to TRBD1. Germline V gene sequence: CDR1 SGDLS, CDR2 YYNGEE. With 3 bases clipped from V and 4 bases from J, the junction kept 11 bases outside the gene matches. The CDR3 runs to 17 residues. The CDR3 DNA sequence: TGTGCCAGCAGCGCCAGACCCAGGGGGCCGGTCACCGGGGAGCTGTTTTTT. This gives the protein CASSARPRGPVTGELFF.

This CDR3 reads CASSSRGRGQPQHF. CDR3 DNA: TGTGCCAGCAGTTCCAGGGGAAGAGGTCAGCCCCAGCATTTT. The chain recombines TRBV6-5 with TRBJ1-5; possible D gene TRBD1, 6 bases. V lost 4 bases and J lost 6, with 13 bases in between. Germline assignment: CDR1 MNHEY and CDR2 SVGAGI. CDR3 size: 14 residues.

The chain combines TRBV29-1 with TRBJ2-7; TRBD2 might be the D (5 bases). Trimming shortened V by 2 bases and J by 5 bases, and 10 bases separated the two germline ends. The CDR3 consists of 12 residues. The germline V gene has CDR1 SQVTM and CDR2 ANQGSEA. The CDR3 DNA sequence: TGCAGCGTTGAAACCCAACTAGACGAGCAGTACTTC. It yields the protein CSVETQLDEQYF.

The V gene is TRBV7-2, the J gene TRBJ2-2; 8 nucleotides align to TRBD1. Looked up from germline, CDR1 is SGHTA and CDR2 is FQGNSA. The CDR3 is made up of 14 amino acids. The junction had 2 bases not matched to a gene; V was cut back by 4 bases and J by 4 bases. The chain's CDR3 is CASSSDRATGELFF. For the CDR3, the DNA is TGTGCCAGCAGCTCGGACAGGGCCACCGGGGAGCTGTTTTTT.

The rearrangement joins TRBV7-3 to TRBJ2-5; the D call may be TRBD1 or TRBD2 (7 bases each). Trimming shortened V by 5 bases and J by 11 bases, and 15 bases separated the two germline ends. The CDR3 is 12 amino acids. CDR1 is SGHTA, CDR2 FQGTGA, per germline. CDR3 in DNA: TGTGCCAGCAGCCCAGGGGGGGTTGAGCAGTACTTC. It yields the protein CASSPGGVEQYF.

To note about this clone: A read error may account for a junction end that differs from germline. The CDR3 sequence: CASSLNLAANTGELFF. The CDR3 bases are TGTGCTAGCAGCTTAAATCTAGCGGCGAACACCGGGGAGCTGTTTTTT. The chain combines TRBV7-7 with TRBJ2-2; TRBD2 agrees at 7 bases. CDR3 size: 16 residues. CDR1 and CDR2 (germline): SSHAT, FNYEAQ (reference sequence).

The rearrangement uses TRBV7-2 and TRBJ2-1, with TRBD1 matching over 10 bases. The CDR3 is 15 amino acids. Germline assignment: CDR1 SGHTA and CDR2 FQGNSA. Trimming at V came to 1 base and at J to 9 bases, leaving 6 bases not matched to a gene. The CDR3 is CASSLVGTGDSEQFF. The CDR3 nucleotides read TGTGCCAGCAGCTTAGTTGGGACAGGGGATAGTGAGCAGTTCTTC.

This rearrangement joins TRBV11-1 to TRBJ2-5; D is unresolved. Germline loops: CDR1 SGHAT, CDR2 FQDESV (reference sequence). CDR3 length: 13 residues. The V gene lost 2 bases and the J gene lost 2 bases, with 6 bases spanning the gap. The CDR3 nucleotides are TGTGCCAGCAGCTTAATGGAACAAGAGACCCAGTACTTC. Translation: CASSLMEQETQYF. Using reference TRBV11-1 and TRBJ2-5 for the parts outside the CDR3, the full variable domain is EAEVAQSPRYKITEKSQAVAFWCDPISGHATLYWYRQILGQGPELLVQFQDESVVDDSQLPKDRFSAERLKGVDSTLKIQPAELGDSAMYLCASSLMEQETQYFGPGTRLLVL.

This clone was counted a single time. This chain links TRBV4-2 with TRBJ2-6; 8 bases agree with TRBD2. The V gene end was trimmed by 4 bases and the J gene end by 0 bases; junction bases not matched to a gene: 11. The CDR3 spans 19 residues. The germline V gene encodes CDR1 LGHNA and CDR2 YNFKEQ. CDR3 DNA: TGTGCCAGCAGCCGCAATTCTTTAGCGGGACTCTCTGGGGCCAACGTCCTGACTTTC. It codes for CASSRNSLAGLSGANVLTF.

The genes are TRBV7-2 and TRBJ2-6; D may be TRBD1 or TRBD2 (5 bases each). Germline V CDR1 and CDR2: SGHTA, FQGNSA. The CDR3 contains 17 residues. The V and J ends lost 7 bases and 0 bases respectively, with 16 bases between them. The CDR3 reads CASTPVGGSSGANVLTF. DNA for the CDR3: TGTGCCAGCACCCCCGTTGGGGGAAGCTCTGGGGCCAACGTCCTGACTTTC.

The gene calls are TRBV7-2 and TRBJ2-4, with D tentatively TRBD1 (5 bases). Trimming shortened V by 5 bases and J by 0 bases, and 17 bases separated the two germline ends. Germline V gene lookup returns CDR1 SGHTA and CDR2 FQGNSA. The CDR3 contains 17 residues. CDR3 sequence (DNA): TGTGCCAGCAGCGTACTCAGGGAAACCCTAGCCAAAAACATTCAGTACTTC. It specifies CASSVLRETLAKNIQYF.

CDR3 sequence: CASRPSGSYEQYF. Here the CDR3 DNA reads TGTGCCAGCCGCCCTAGCGGCTCCTACGAGCAGTACTTC. The J gene is TRBJ2-7, the V gene TRBV27, with 7 bases that match TRBD2. The CDR3 loop spans 13 amino acids. The V and J ends lost 8 bases and 0 bases, in that order; junction bases with no gene match: 4. The germline V gene has CDR1 MNHEY and CDR2 SMNVEV (reference sequence).

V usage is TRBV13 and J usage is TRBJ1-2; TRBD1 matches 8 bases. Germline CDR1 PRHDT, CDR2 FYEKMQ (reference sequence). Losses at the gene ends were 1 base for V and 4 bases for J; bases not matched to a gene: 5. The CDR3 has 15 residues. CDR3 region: CASSLAGGRFYGYTF. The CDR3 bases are TGTGCCAGCAGCTTAGCAGGGGGCCGGTTCTATGGCTACACCTTC.

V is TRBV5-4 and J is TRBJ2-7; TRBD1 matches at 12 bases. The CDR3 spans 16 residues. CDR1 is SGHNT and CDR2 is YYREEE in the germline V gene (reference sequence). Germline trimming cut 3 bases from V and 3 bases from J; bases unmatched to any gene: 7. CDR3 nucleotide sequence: TGTGCCAGCAGCTGGGGACAGGGGGCCCAGGTCTACGAGCAGTACTTC. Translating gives CASSWGQGAQVYEQYF.